These 32 T cell receptor beta chains share one sample of origin, sequenced in a study of Ad26.COV2.S vaccination and SARS-CoV-2 variants. TCRdb's table, derived via immunoSEQ multiplex PCR, lists solely in-frame clones and lacks some. The data show about 350,000 clones, roughly 84% seen once. Regarding treatment: 19 received Ad26.COV2.S at low or high dose, single or two shots; several received placebo; per-sample allocation not given. Sampling took place 63 days after the first vaccine or placebo injection. The sequencing here drew on peripheral blood, taken in a trial of Ad26.COV2.S vaccine versus placebo. The receptor set was obtained from a person aged 18-60 years who received the Ad26.COV2.S COVID-19 vaccine or a placebo.

V gene TRBV7-9 combines with J gene TRBJ2-7, with TRBD1 matching 9 bases. Per the germline V gene, CDR1 is SEHNR and CDR2 is FQNEAQ (reference sequence). V lost 0 bases, J lost 4 bases, and 16 bases stayed unmatched. CDR3 length equals 19 residues. CDR3 DNA sequence: TGTGCCAGCAGCTTAGCGAGAGTCGCTCTCGCGACAGGGGGGTACGAGCAGTACTTC. Translation gives CASSLARVALATGGYEQYF.

The rearrangement joins TRBV10-1 to TRBJ2-2; 8 bases match TRBD1. CDR1 is WNHNN, CDR2 SYGVQD, per germline (reference sequence). The CDR3 totals 13 residues. Germline trimming cut 6 bases from V and 3 bases from J; bases unmatched to any gene: 0. CDR3 loop: CASRTGDTGELFF. The DNA of the CDR3 is TGCGCCAGCAGGACAGGGGACACCGGGGAGCTGTTTTTT.

The rearrangement links TRBV6-4 to TRBJ1-2, with TRBD1 identical over 10 bases. CDR3 size: 18 residues. CDR1 and CDR2 (germline): MRHNA, SNTAGT. V lost 5 bases to trimming and J lost 0 bases; unmatched junction nucleotides: 12. The CDR3 region is CASSCRDRGPPANYGYTF. The CDR3 DNA is TGTGCCAGCAGTTGCCGGGACAGGGGCCCACCAGCTAACTATGGCTACACCTTC.

This chain links TRBV12-3 or TRBV12-4 with TRBJ1-5; D possibly corresponds to TRBD1 (5 bases). With 6 bases removed from V and 10 bases from J, the gap between germline ends came to 13 bases. CDR3 size: 12 residues. The CDR3 reads CASSRDAQPQHF. CDR3 DNA: TGTGCCAGCAGCCGGGACGCACAACCCCAGCATTTT.

This chain uses TRBV7-2 with TRBJ2-2; 13 nucleotides align to TRBD2. Germline lookup yields CDR1 SGHTA and CDR2 FQGNSA. The V segment lost 5 bases and the J segment 5 bases; nucleotides outside the gene matches: 5. CDR3 size: 16 residues. The CDR3 loop reads CASSPGGLAGTGELFF. CDR3 coding DNA: TGTGCCAGCAGCCCGGGGGGACTAGCGGGGACCGGGGAGCTGTTTTTT. The variable domain in full, with the rest retrieved from reference TRBV7-2 and TRBJ2-2, is GAGVSQSPSNKVTEKGKDVELRCDPISGHTALYWYRQSLGQGLEFLIYFQGNSAPDKSGLPSDRFSAERTGGSVSTLTIQRTQQEDSAVYLCASSPGGLAGTGELFFGEGSRLTVL.

V gene TRBV10-3 combines with J gene TRBJ1-1; maybe TRBD1 (5 bases). CDR1 and CDR2 (germline): ENHRY, SYGVKD. The V and J ends lost 10 bases and 4 bases respectively, with 19 bases between them. This CDR3 is 14 amino acids long. The CDR3 nucleotides are TGTGCCACCCGAATGACAGAAGATAGCACTGAAGCTTTCTTT. It encodes CATRMTEDSTEAFF.

In regard to this clone: The sample has other DNA sequences that encode this CDR3 too. The V gene is TRBV28, the J gene TRBJ2-6, with unresolved D. The CDR3 length is 15 residues. Germline assignment: CDR1 MDHEN and CDR2 SYDVKM. The germline V and J ends were trimmed by 2 bases and 2 bases, with 7 bases remaining between them. The CDR3 sequence is CASSLTGPGANVLTF. The CDR3 DNA follows: TGTGCCAGCAGTTTAACCGGGCCTGGGGCCAACGTCCTGACTTTC.

The rearrangement links TRBV27 to TRBJ2-3; D may be TRBD2 (6 bases). This CDR3 spans 18 amino acids. Germline loops: CDR1 MNHEY, CDR2 SMNVEV (reference sequence). The V end lost 7 bases, the J end lost 0 bases, and 23 bases lay between the germline ends. CDR3: CASTPSTGVASSTDTQYF. The CDR3 bases are TGTGCCAGCACTCCCTCTACGGGGGTCGCGAGTAGCACAGATACGCAGTATTTT.

V gene TRBV7-2 combines with J gene TRBJ2-1; maybe TRBD2 (6 bases). Trimming removed 5 bases at V and 4 bases at J, with 15 bases between. Germline lookup yields CDR1 SGHTA and CDR2 FQGNSA. This CDR3 contains 15 residues. DNA for the CDR3: TGTGCCAGCAGCCTTAGAACCGGGAGTTACAATGAGCAGTTCTTC. Its translation is CASSLRTGSYNEQFF.

The chain has TRBV2 and TRBJ2-7, with D perhaps matching TRBD2 (6 bases). CDR1 SNHLY and CDR2 FYNNEI come from the germline V gene. The germline V and J ends were trimmed by 5 bases and 0 bases, with 11 bases remaining between them. There are 14 residues in the CDR3. This CDR3 is CASSSGTASYEQYF. In DNA form, the CDR3 reads TGTGCCAGCAGTTCCGGGACTGCCTCCTACGAGCAGTACTTC.

CDR3 sequence: CASSLDIEQPQHF. CDR3 sequence (DNA): TGTGCCAGTAGTTTGGACATTGAGCAGCCCCAGCATTTT. This rearrangement joins TRBV19 to TRBJ1-5, with D perhaps matching TRBD1 (5 bases). Germline CDR1 LNHDA, CDR2 SQIVND (reference sequence). The CDR3 is made up of 13 amino acids. Trimming took 5 bases from V and 7 from J, leaving 12 bases between them.

The chain has TRBV28 and TRBJ2-3; D possibly corresponds to TRBD1 (6 bases). CDR1 and CDR2 from the germline V gene are MDHEN and SYDVKM. V was pared by 9 bases and J by 0 bases, with 25 bases between. The CDR3 sequence is 18 residues long. As DNA, the CDR3 is TGTGCCAGTTCTACCGGGACAAAAACCCCATTTAGCACAGATACGCAGTATTTT. Its translation is CASSTGTKTPFSTDTQYF.

The chain uses TRBV28 and TRBJ2-1; 9 bases align to TRBD2. After removal of 6 bases from V and 4 bases from J, the junction contained 7 bases not matched to a gene. The V gene's germline CDR1 is MDHEN and CDR2 SYDVKM. The CDR3 runs 15 residues. The CDR3 DNA follows: TGTGCCAGCAGAAAAGGACTAGCGATATACAATGAGCAGTTCTTC. This codes for CASRKGLAIYNEQFF.

The chain is built from TRBV27 and TRBJ2-2; 7 positions agree with TRBD1. The CDR3 has 13 amino acids. Germline lookup yields CDR1 MNHEY and CDR2 SMNVEV (reference sequence). V was clipped by 5 bases and J by 6 bases; unmatched bases: 3. For the CDR3, the DNA is TGTGCCAGCAGTATAGGGACAGCCGGGGAGCTGTTTTTT. Amino acid sequence: CASSIGTAGELFF.

The chain couples TRBV28 to TRBJ2-3, with D unresolved. The CDR3 sequence is 15 residues long. Germline V CDR1 and CDR2: MDHEN, SYDVKM. Deletions cut 2 bases from V and 2 bases from J, with 11 bases between. Written as DNA, the CDR3 is TGTGCCAGCAGTTTACAGCGATTACCCACAGATACGCAGTATTTT. Its translation: CASSLQRLPTDTQYF. Full variable domain (remainder filled in from reference TRBV28 and TRBJ2-3): DVKVTQSSRYLVKRTGEKVFLECVQDMDHENMFWYRQDPGLGLRLIYFSYDVKMKEKGDIPEGYSVSREKKERFSLILESASTNQTSMYLCASSLQRLPTDTQYFGPGTRLTVL.

The rearrangement links TRBV28 to TRBJ2-2; no reliable D call. The V and J ends lost 3 bases and 7 bases respectively, with 6 bases between them. The CDR3 consists of 12 residues. Germline assignment: CDR1 MDHEN and CDR2 SYDVKM. CDR3 sequence reads: CASSLALGELFF. CDR3 coding DNA: TGTGCCAGCAGTTTGGCTCTCGGGGAGCTGTTTTTT.

The chain couples TRBV19 to TRBJ1-1; no clear D. V dropped 2 bases and J dropped 1 base, with 5 bases sitting between them. In germline, CDR1 is LNHDA, CDR2 SQIVND (reference sequence). The CDR3 length is 13 residues. This chain's CDR3 is CASSISQNTEAFF. In DNA, the CDR3 is TGTGCCAGTAGTATATCCCAGAACACTGAAGCTTTCTTT.

The chain couples TRBV5-1 to TRBJ1-2; D is perhaps TRBD1 (6 bases). With 0 bases removed from V and 3 bases from J, the gap between germline ends came to 6 bases. The CDR3 is made up of 13 amino acids. Germline CDR1 is SGHRS and CDR2 is YFSETQ. CDR3 sequence (DNA): TGCGCCAGCAGCTTGGGACAGGACTATGGCTACACCTTC. It specifies CASSLGQDYGYTF.

V gene TRBV28 combines with J gene TRBJ2-3; no clear D gene. Between the trimmed V and J ends, which lost 5 bases and 2 bases, there was a span of 14 bases. Looked up from germline, CDR1 is MDHEN and CDR2 is SYDVKM. CDR3 length equals 15 residues. CDR3 in amino acids: CASSPGGLLTDTQYF. The DNA for the CDR3 is TGTGCCAGCAGTCCCGGTGGCCTACTCACAGATACGCAGTATTTT.

The chain combines TRBV18 with TRBJ1-4; D unclear. V was shortened by 0 bases and J by 7 bases, with 12 bases between the two germline ends. Germline lookup yields CDR1 KGHSH and CDR2 LQKENI. This CDR3 is 15 amino acids long. The CDR3: CASSPPLRGGEKLFF. The CDR3 bases are TGTGCCAGCTCACCACCGCTTCGAGGTGGTGAAAAACTGTTTTTT.

The chain links TRBV3-1 (or the pseudogene TRBV3-2) to TRBJ2-7; D not resolved. Germline V gene data show CDR1 as LGHDT and CDR2 as YNNKEL (reference sequence). The CDR3 is 14 amino acids. V lost 4 bases and J lost 4, with 14 bases in between. The CDR3 loop is CASSPDGPRYEQYF. The DNA for the CDR3 is TGTGCCAGCAGCCCCGATGGGCCGCGATACGAGCAGTACTTC.

The chain links TRBV9 to TRBJ2-7; D gene uncertain. The CDR3 is 11 residues long. Trimming took 0 bases from V and 5 from J, leaving 3 bases between them. The germline gives CDR1 SGDLS, CDR2 YYNGEE. CDR3 DNA sequence: TGTGCCAGCAGCGTAGCTGACGAGCAGTACTTC. It translates to CASSVADEQYF. Drawing the rest from reference TRBV9 and TRBJ2-7, the complete variable domain is DSGVTQTPKHLITATGQRVTLRCSPRSGDLSVYWYQQSLDQGLQFLIQYYNGEERAKGNILERFSAQQFPDLHSELNLSSLELGDSALYFCASSVADEQYFGPGTRLTVT.

For this clone: A read error may produce the germline difference seen at one junction end. The rearrangement joins TRBV7-9 to TRBJ2-1; weak D call: TRBD1 (5 bases). This CDR3 has 12 amino acids. Germline V gives CDR1 SEHNR, CDR2 FQNEAQ (reference sequence). CDR3 sequence (DNA): TGTGCCAGCAGCTACGGGTGGGGCGAGCCGTTCTTC. As protein: CASSYGWGEPFF.

The chain joins TRBV5-1 to TRBJ2-3, with D maybe TRBD1 (5 bases). Trimming left V 0 bases short and J 0 bases short, with 8 bases between. This CDR3 is 15 amino acids long. The germline V gene has CDR1 SGHRS and CDR2 YFSETQ. The CDR3 sequence is CASSLERQSTDTQYF. The DNA of the CDR3 is TGCGCCAGCAGCTTGGAGCGACAGAGCACAGATACGCAGTATTTT. The full variable domain, rest sourced from reference TRBV5-1 and TRBJ2-3, is KAGVTQTPRYLIKTRGQQVTLSCSPISGHRSVSWYQQTPGQGLQFLFEYFSETQRNKGNFPGRFSGRQFSNSRSEMNVSTLELGDSALYLCASSLERQSTDTQYFGPGTRLTVL.

The chain is built from TRBV19 and TRBJ2-3; D gene ambiguous. Looked up from germline, CDR1 is LNHDA and CDR2 is SQIVND (reference sequence). The V end was cut by 8 bases, the J end by 3 bases, with 18 bases between. This CDR3 has 15 amino acids. The chain's CDR3 is CASAITAALTDTQYF. CDR3 in DNA: TGTGCCAGTGCGATTACGGCAGCCCTGACAGATACGCAGTATTTT.

V is TRBV12-3 or TRBV12-4 and J is TRBJ1-1, with unresolved D. This CDR3 is 12 amino acids long. The V gene lost 6 bases and the J gene lost 0 bases, with 5 bases spanning the gap. CDR3 residues: CASSTVNTEAFF. CDR3 bases: TGTGCCAGCAGCACGGTGAACACTGAAGCTTTCTTT.

This sequence joins TRBV6-5 and TRBJ1-4; no firm D call. The CDR3 is made up of 16 amino acids. Germline V gives CDR1 MNHEY, CDR2 SVGAGI. Trimming stripped 0 bases from V and 1 base from J, with 9 bases between. CDR3 coding DNA: TGTGCCAGCAGTTACTCGAGTCCCAGAACTAATGAAAAACTGTTTTTT. The encoded protein is CASSYSSPRTNEKLFF.

The V call is TRBV25-1, the J call TRBJ2-3, with D perhaps matching TRBD2 (6 bases). The germline gives CDR1 MGHDK, CDR2 SYGVNS. The CDR3 extends over 14 amino acids. Trimming took off 5 bases at V and 5 bases at J, with 14 bases between the two ends. Here the CDR3 DNA reads TGTGCCAGCAGTCTGCGGGGTGGGGGAGATACGCAGTATTTT. It yields the protein CASSLRGGGDTQYF.

The V call is TRBV6-5, the J call TRBJ2-7; 9 bases line up with TRBD1. V lost 6 bases, J lost 6 bases, and 9 bases stayed unmatched. This CDR3 has 14 amino acids. Per germline, CDR1 MNHEY and CDR2 SVGAGI. CDR3 sequence reads: CASSPGQGYGEQYF. Here the CDR3 DNA reads TGTGCCAGCAGCCCCGGACAGGGGTATGGCGAGCAGTACTTC.

This clone was detected only once. The chain carries TRBV13 and TRBJ2-7; D perhaps matches TRBD1 (8 bases). Trimming removed 5 bases at V and 3 bases at J, with 14 bases between. In germline, CDR1 is PRHDT, CDR2 FYEKMQ (reference sequence). The CDR3 totals 14 residues. The CDR3, as DNA: TGTGCCAGCAGCCCCTACAGGGGGGGCTACGAGCAGTACTTC. It encodes CASSPYRGGYEQYF.

This clone has a handful of counts. This chain uses TRBV4-3 with TRBJ1-2, with D unclear. V lost 0 bases to trimming and J lost 8 bases, with 10 bases between them. The CDR3 extends over 13 amino acids. Per germline, CDR1 LGHNA and CDR2 YSLEER. This CDR3 is CASSQEQTSGYTF. Written as DNA, the CDR3 is TGCGCCAGCAGCCAAGAACAAACGAGCGGCTACACCTTC.

The chain carries TRBV11-3 and TRBJ2-1, with TRBD2 matching over 8 bases. J lost 0 bases, V lost 2 bases, and 9 bases had no gene match. There are 18 residues in the CDR3. CDR1 is SGHNT, CDR2 YENEEA, per germline. The CDR3 reads CASSLRASGPSSYNEQFF. CDR3 nucleotides: TGTGCCAGCAGCTTAAGGGCTAGCGGGCCGAGCTCCTACAATGAGCAGTTCTTC.